These 9 T cell receptor beta chains originate from one sample sequenced in a study of shared clonotypes between healthy human individuals. Assay used: immunoSEQ multiplex PCR; TCRdb lists only in-frame clones, some missing. In the table there are about 1 million clones, around 75% of which are singletons. The source material was memory CD4+ T cells sorted from blood. Regarding subset: CD45RA-negative fraction. These receptors came from a man aged 18 to 35 in good health.

As DNA, the CDR3 is TGCGCCAGCAGCCAAGATAGAGACGGCCCCCAAGAGACCCAGTACTTC. It is translated as CASSQDRDGPQETQYF. This chain links TRBV4-3 with TRBJ2-5; D remains unclear. V lost 0 bases to trimming and J lost 1 base, with 12 bases between them. There are 16 residues in the CDR3. Germline V gives CDR1 LGHNA, CDR2 YSLEER.

CDR3 residues: CASSPTGTTYEQYF. CDR3 DNA: TGTGCCAGCAGTCCGACAGGTACGACCTACGAGCAGTACTTC. V and J are TRBV27 and TRBJ2-7; the D gene is possibly TRBD1 (6 bases). CDR1 is MNHEY, CDR2 SMNVEV, per germline (reference sequence). Trimming removed 5 bases from V and 2 bases from J, with 13 bases in between. The CDR3 has 14 residues.

This clone has more than one count but fewer than ten. The chain couples TRBV4-2 to TRBJ1-2, with 7 positions matching TRBD1. The CDR3 totals 17 residues. With V trimmed by 0 bases and J by 6 bases, 13 bases remained unmatched. Germline CDR1 and CDR2: LGHNA and YNFKEQ. The DNA of the CDR3 is TGTGCCAGCAGCCAAGATCTGACAGGGCCATATGGCGATGGCTACACCTTC. Amino acids: CASSQDLTGPYGDGYTF.

The CDR3 sequence: CASSISAQETQYF. The CDR3 DNA is TGTGCCAGTAGTATATCCGCCCAGGAGACCCAGTACTTC. V and J are TRBV19 and TRBJ2-5, with D unclear. The CDR3 is made up of 13 amino acids. Trimming left V 2 bases short and J 5 bases short, with 9 bases between. Germline assignment: CDR1 LNHDA and CDR2 SQIVND (reference sequence).

This chain connects TRBV5-6 to TRBJ1-6; 9 bases agree with TRBD1. CDR3 length: 15 residues. Germline values: CDR1 SGHDT, CDR2 YYEEEE. V dropped 3 bases and J dropped 9; count of bases not matched to a gene: 7. CDR3 in amino acids: CASSSPGTGSSPLHF. CDR3 bases: TGTGCCAGCAGCTCCCCCGGGACAGGGAGTTCACCCCTCCACTTT. The full variable domain, in which reference TRBV5-6 and TRBJ1-6 provide the parts outside the CDR3, is DAGVTQSPTHLIKTRGQQVTLRCSPKSGHDTVSWYQQALGQGPQFIFQYYEEEERQRGNFPDRFSGHQFPNYSSELNVNALLLGDSALYLCASSSPGTGSSPLHFGNGTRLTVT.

The chain couples TRBV10-3 to TRBJ2-1, with 7 bases matching TRBD2. CDR1 and CDR2 (germline): ENHRY, SYGVKD. CDR3 length equals 15 residues. V shed 2 bases, J shed 4 bases, and the junction held 5 bases outside the gene matches. CDR3 protein: CAISEASGRYNEQFF. CDR3 bases: TGTGCCATCAGTGAGGCTAGCGGACGTTACAATGAGCAGTTCTTC.

The J gene is TRBJ1-1, the V gene TRBV28; possible D gene TRBD1, 5 bases. V was shortened by 4 bases and J by 10 bases, with 22 bases between the two germline ends. Germline CDR1 is MDHEN and CDR2 is SYDVKM. The CDR3 has 15 amino acids. CDR3 region: CASSSPAQGDAGAFF. CDR3 nucleotide sequence: TGTGCCAGCAGTTCCCCGGCCCAGGGTGATGCGGGAGCTTTCTTT.

This clone was seen once. V and J are TRBV10-3 and TRBJ2-3, with 7 bases aligning to TRBD2. The ends lost 10 bases at V and 2 bases at J; junction bases unmatched: 6. The germline gives CDR1 ENHRY, CDR2 SYGVKD. The CDR3 has 13 amino acids. The CDR3 sequence is CATQRGNTDTQYF. In DNA, the CDR3 is TGTGCCACCCAGCGGGGAAACACAGATACGCAGTATTTT.

The rearrangement links TRBV2 to TRBJ1-2, with 8 bases matching TRBD1. The CDR3 runs 13 residues. V shed 7 bases, J shed 0 bases, and the junction held 1 base outside the gene matches. The germline CDR1 and CDR2 sequences are SNHLY and FYNNEI. The CDR3 protein is CASKGQANYGYTF. The CDR3 DNA is TGTGCCAGCAAGGGACAGGCTAACTATGGCTACACCTTC.